Many counts were recorded for the clone carrying this TCR beta chain. Its matching antigen is unknown. J gave up 7 bases and V 4 bases, and 10 bases lay outside the gene matches. From germline, CDR1 is SGDLS and CDR2 YYNGEE. This CDR3 is built from 16 residues. The data were taken from a study of breast tumors, draining lymph nodes, adjacent tissues. General observations from the study: That most tumor T cells come from lymph nodes remained unproven.

The lymph nodes were axillary draining lymph nodes from breast cancer patients. In TCRdb, the multiplex PCR reads were re-called with MiXCR into one record per CDR3 protein. Of about 200,000 distinct CDR3 sequences listed, approximately 33% are singletons. This TCR was sampled from a female donor with breast cancer. Some clones in this sample may be carry-over from other donors' samples. Sequencing input: axillary lymph node tissue. The chain employs TRBV9 and TRBJ2-1, with TRBD2 matching 11 bases. The CDR3 DNA follows: TGTGCCAGCAGCCCCGGGGGCCTAGCGGGGGGTAATGAGCAGTTCTTC. The encoded protein is CASSPGGLAGGNEQFF.